Described below is a single T cell receptor (beta chain) sequence and its context. The V and J ends lost 6 bases and 6 bases respectively, with 9 bases between them. The CDR3 totals 11 residues. Per germline, CDR1 WSHSY and CDR2 SAAADI. Rectal tissue came from one to two pinch biopsies taken at colonoscopy. The record originates from a study of pediatric ulcerative colitis. TCRdb keeps only in-frame clones here, not all; method: immunoSEQ multiplex PCR. The table records under 20,000 clones, less than 80% of them present only once. The clonotype comes from a girl aged 5-17 years with moderate ulcerative colitis. This chain uses TRBV10-2 with TRBJ2-7; D is possibly TRBD2 (6 bases). Sequences were obtained from gut tissue. CDR3 DNA: TGCGCCAGCAGATCCGGGGGCGAGCAGTACTTC. Protein: CASRSGGEQYF.